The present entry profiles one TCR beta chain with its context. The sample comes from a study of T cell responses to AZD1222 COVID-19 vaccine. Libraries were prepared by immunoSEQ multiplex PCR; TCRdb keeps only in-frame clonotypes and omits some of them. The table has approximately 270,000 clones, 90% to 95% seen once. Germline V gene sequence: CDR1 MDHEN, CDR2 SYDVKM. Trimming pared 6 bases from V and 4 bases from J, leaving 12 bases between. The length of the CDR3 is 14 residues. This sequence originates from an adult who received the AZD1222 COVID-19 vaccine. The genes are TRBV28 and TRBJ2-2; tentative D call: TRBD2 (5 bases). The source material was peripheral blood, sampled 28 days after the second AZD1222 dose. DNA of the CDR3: TGTGCCAGCAGCCCTCTCGGACTCACCGGGGAGCTGTTTTTT. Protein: CASSPLGLTGELFF.